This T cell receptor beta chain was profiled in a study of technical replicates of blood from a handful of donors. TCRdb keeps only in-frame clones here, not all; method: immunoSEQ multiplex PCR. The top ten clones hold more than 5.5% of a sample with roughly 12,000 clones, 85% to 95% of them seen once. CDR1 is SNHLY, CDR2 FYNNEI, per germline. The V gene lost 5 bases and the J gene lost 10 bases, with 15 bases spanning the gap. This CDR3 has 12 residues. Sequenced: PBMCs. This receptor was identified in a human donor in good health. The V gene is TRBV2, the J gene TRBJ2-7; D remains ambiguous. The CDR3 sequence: CASSPSDTEQYF. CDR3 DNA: TGTGCCAGCAGTCCGTCAGATACCGAACAGTACTTC.